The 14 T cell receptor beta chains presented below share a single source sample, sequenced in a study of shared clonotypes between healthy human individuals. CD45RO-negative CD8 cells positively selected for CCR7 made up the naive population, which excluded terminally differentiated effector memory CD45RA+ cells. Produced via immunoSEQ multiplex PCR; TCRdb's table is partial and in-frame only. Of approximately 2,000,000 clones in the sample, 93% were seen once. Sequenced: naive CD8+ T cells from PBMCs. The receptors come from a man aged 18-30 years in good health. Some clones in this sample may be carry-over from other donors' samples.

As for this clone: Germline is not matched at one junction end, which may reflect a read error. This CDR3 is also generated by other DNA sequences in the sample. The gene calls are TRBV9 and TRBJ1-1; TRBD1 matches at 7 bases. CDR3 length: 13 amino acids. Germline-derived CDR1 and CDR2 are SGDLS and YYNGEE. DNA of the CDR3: TGTGCCAGCAGCACAGGGGTGAATACTGAAGCTTTCTTT. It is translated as CASSTGVNTEAFF.

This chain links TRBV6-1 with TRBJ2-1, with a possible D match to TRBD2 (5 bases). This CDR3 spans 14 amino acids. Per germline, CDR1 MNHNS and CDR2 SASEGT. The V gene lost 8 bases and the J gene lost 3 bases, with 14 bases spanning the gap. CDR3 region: CASSPLALYNEQFF. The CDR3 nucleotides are TGTGCCAGCTCCCCGCTAGCTCTCTACAATGAGCAGTTCTTC.

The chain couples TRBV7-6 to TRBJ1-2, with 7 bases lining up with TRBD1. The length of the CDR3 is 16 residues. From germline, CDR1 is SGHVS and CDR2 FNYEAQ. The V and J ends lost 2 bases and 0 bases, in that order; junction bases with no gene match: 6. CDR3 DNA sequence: TGTGCCAGCAGCTTAATGGGCAGGGGGGCTAACTATGGCTACACCTTC. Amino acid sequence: CASSLMGRGANYGYTF.

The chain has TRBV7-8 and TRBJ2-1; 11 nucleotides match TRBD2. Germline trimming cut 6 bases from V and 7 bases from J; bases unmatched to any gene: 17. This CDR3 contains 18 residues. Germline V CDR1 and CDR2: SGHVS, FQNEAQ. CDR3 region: CASRGSGLSGRARNEQFF. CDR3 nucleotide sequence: TGTGCCAGCAGGGGTAGTGGGCTTAGCGGGAGGGCCCGGAATGAGCAGTTCTTC.

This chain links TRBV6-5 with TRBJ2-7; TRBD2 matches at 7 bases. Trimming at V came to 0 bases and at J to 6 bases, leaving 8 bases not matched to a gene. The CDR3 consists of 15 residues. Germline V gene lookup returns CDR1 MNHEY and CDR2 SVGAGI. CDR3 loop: CASSYSLVGGAEQYF. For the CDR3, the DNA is TGTGCCAGCAGTTACTCGTTGGTGGGAGGGGCCGAGCAGTACTTC.

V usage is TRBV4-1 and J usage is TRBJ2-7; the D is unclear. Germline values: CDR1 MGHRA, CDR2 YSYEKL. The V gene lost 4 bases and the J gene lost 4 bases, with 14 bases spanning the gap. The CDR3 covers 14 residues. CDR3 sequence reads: CASSRVGPLYEQYF. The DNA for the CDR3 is TGCGCCAGCAGCCGGGTTGGGCCATTATACGAGCAGTACTTC.

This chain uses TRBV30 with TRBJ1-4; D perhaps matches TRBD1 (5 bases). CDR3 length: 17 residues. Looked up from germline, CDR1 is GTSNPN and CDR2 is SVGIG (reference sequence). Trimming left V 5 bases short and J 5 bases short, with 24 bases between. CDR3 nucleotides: TGTGCCTGGGGAAACAGGTACAGGAGCGTACGCAATGAAAAACTGTTTTTT. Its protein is CAWGNRYRSVRNEKLFF.

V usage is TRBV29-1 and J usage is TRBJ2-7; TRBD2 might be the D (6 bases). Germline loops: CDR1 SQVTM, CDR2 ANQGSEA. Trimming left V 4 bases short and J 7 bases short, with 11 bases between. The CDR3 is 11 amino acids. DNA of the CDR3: TGCAGCGTTGGGACTGGGACTGAGCAGTACTTC. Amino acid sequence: CSVGTGTEQYF.

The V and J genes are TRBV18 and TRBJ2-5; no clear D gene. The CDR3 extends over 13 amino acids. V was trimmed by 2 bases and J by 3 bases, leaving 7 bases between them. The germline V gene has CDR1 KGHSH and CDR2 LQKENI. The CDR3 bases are TGTGCCAGCTCACCAAAGAGTAAAGAGACCCAGTACTTC. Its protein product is CASSPKSKETQYF.

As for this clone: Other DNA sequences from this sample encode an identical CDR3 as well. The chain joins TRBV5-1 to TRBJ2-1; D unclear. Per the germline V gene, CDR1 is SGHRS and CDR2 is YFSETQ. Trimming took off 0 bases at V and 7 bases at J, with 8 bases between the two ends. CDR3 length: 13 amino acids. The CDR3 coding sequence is TGCGCCAGCAGCTTGGGGAGTGGGAATGAGCAGTTCTTC. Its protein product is CASSLGSGNEQFF.

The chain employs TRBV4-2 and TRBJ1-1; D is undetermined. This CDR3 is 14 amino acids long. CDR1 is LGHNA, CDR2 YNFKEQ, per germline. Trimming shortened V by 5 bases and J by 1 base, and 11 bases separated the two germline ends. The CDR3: CASSFGQANTEAFF. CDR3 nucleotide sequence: TGTGCCAGCAGCTTCGGGCAGGCGAACACTGAAGCTTTCTTT.

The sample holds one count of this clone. CDR3 sequence (DNA): TGTGCCAGCAGCTTAGTCGGTATGCAAGAGACCCAGTACTTC. Translation: CASSLVGMQETQYF. The chain uses TRBV7-6 and TRBJ2-5; D not certain. Looked up from germline, CDR1 is SGHVS and CDR2 is FNYEAQ. The CDR3 consists of 14 residues. Deletions cut 1 base from V and 2 bases from J, with 8 bases between.

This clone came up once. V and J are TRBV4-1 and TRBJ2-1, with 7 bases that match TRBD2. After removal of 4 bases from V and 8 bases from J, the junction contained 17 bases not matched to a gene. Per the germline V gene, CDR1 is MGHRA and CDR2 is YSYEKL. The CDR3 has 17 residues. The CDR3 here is CASSPQALGGPGYEQFF. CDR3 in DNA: TGCGCCAGCAGCCCCCAGGCCCTGGGAGGGCCAGGGTATGAGCAGTTCTTC.

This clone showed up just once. The chain's CDR3 is CASSPFRETQYF. The CDR3 DNA reads as TGTGCCAGCAGCCCCTTCCGAGAGACCCAGTACTTC. The gene calls are TRBV13 and TRBJ2-5; D remains ambiguous. The CDR3 runs 12 residues. From germline, CDR1 is PRHDT and CDR2 FYEKMQ (reference sequence). The V gene lost 5 bases and the J gene lost 4 bases, with 8 bases spanning the gap.